Listed below are T cell receptor beta chains from one sample, sequenced in a study of T cells after yellow fever vaccination. Using its own MiXCR run on the 5' RACE reads, TCRdb lists one record per CDR3 protein. The repertoire holds 500,000 to 650,000 distinct CDR3 sequences, with about 12% as singletons. The material sequenced was PBMCs, taken on the day of the yellow fever booster vaccination. The source of these receptors is a young man who received the YFV17D yellow fever vaccine. The conserved cysteine and the conserved F or W are not part of the CDR3 here.

12 | TRBJ1-1 | TRBV5-5 | ASSGGGTNTEAF
12 | TRBJ2-7 | TRBV6-2/TRBV6-3 | ASSAGPTYYEQY
12 | TRBJ2-7 | TRBV5-5 | ASSLGRTTYEQY
11 | TRBJ1-2 | TRBV7-2 | ASSRDRGFGYT
17 | TRBJ2-7 | TRBV11-2 | ASSLRGGTSGLSSYEQY
17 | TRBJ2-4 | TRBV4-3 | ASSQESGAGTLAKNIQY
11 | TRBJ2-5 | TRBV6-1 | ASSEAGLGTQY
11 | TRBJ1-1 | TRBV20-1 | SATTERNTEAF
10 | TRBJ1-2 | TRBV12-3/TRBV12-4 | ASSRLGYGYT
11 | TRBJ2-7 | TRBV19 | ASSTGYRNEQY
11 | TRBJ1-1 | TRBV6-1 | ASRLRGWTEAF
15 | TRBJ2-7 | TRBV12-3/TRBV12-4 | ASSSPPRDGSFYEQY
12 | TRBJ2-7 | TRBV7-9 | ASSRTGVESEQY
13 | TRBJ2-2 | TRBV18 | ASSPRRENTGELF
9 | TRBJ1-2 | TRBV20-1 | SAKKSYGYT
11 | TRBJ2-5 | TRBV29-1 | SVFWVIEETQY
12 | TRBJ2-7 | TRBV5-1 | ASSLQQPYNEQY
18 | TRBJ2-6 | TRBV11-2 | ASSLEFSPGMGSGANVLT
11 | TRBJ2-7 | TRBV5-1 | ASSLRQEYEQY
15 | TRBJ1-6 | TRBV5-6 | ASSLGAVRGGGSPLH
13 | TRBJ2-3 | TRBV11-3 | ASSLGTAIPDTQY
14 | TRBJ2-5 | TRBV27 | ASSEFSTGYKETQY
10 | TRBJ1-5 | TRBV2 | ASSEGTQPQH
15 | TRBJ2-7 | TRBV4-3 | ASSQEVAASGTYEQY
12 | TRBJ2-5 | TRBV5-1 | ASSLIMYQETQY
13 | TRBJ1-5 | TRBV15 | ATSRDKTGGRPQH
15 | TRBJ2-6 | TRBV6-5 | ASSYSGGSSGANVLT
14 | TRBJ2-7 | TRBV4-3 | ASSQDESGRSYEQY
14 | TRBJ2-1 | TRBV7-9 | ASSFLGLGSYNEQF
14 | TRBJ1-2 | TRBV28 | ASSLEGGRVDYGYT
10 | TRBJ2-5 | TRBV20-1 | SAGGAEETQY
12 | TRBJ2-2 | TRBV14 | ASSLEPYTGELF
11 | TRBJ1-2 | TRBV7-9 | ASSPRDSYGYT
11 | TRBJ2-5 | TRBV5-1 | ASSLGKRGTQY
13 | TRBJ2-7 | TRBV5-6 | ASSPISTLVSEQY
13 | TRBJ2-5 | TRBV13 | ASSAGWDKQETQY
13 | TRBJ2-7 | TRBV15 | ATSPQAGAGEEQY
15 | TRBJ2-1 | TRBV5-1 | ASSLANEGGGGPEQF
13 | TRBJ2-2 | TRBV5-4 | ASSRGNTFTGELF
14 | TRBJ1-5 | TRBV7-8 | ASSSGTGDSNQPQH
12 | TRBJ2-5 | TRBV9 | ASSVLDREETQY
13 | TRBJ2-2 | TRBV7-2 | ASRVTGGRTGELF
13 | TRBJ2-3 | TRBV27 | ASSLSIHSTDTQY
11 | TRBJ2-6 | TRBV20-1 | SATASGANVLT
13 | TRBJ2-5 | TRBV5-6 | ASSALGTDQETQY
9 | TRBJ2-3 | TRBV20-1 | SAAREDTQY
15 | TRBJ2-7 | TRBV7-2 | ASSPRGGASLSYEQY
14 | TRBJ2-3 | TRBV20-1 | SAVNPGQGATDTQY
18 | TRBJ1-3 | TRBV4-3 | ASSQDRQGTHLSSGNTIY
12 | TRBJ2-7 | TRBV12-3/TRBV12-4 | ASSSSRTGREQY
16 | TRBJ1-3 | TRBV7-6 | ASSLVAGRSGAGNTIY
11 | TRBJ2-1 | TRBV19 | ASSIDAYNEQF
14 | TRBJ2-1 | TRBV24-1 | ATSDRGTSVYNEQF
12 | TRBJ2-7 | TRBV18 | ASSREWDPYEQY
12 | TRBJ2-5 | TRBV3-1 | ASSQDSKQETQY